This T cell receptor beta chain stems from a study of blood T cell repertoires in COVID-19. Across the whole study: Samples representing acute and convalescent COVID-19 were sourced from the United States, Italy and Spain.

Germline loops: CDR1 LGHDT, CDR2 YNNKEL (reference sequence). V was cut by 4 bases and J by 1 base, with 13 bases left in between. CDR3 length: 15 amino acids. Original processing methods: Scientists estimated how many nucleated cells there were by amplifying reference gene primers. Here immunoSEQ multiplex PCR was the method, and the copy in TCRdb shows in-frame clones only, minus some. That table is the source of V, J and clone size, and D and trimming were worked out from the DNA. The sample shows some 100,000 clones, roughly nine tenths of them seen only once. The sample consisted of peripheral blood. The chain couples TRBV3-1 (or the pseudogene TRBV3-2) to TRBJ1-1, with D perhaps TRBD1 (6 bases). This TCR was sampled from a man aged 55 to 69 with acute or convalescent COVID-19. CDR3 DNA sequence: TGTGCCAGCAGCCTCCCGGGACATCCGAACACTGAAGCTTTCTTT. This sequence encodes CASSLPGHPNTEAFF.